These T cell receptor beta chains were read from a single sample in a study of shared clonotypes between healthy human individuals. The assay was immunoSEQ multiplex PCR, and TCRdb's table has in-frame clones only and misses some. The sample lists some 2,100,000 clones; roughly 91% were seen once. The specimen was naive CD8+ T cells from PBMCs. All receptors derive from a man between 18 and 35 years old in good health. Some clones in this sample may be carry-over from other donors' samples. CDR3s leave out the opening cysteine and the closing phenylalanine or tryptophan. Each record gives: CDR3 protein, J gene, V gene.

ASSRIAGFTGELF,TRBJ2-2,TRBV6-1
ASSQGVQETQY,TRBJ2-5,TRBV7-9
ASSPAAGPPYNEQF,TRBJ2-1,TRBV18
ASSLAQTNTEAF,TRBJ1-1,TRBV7-9
ASSPDRTVYEQY,TRBJ2-7,TRBV6-5
ASSLKTGATEAF,TRBJ1-1,TRBV4-1
ASRGLAGETQY,TRBJ2-5,TRBV5-1
ASSHPQGGRSLEGETQY,TRBJ2-5,TRBV9
ASSSLTSVPEGEQF,TRBJ2-1,TRBV7-3
ASSSTQDRNTEAF,TRBJ1-1,TRBV9
ASSQSAGVVYEQY,TRBJ2-7,TRBV4-2
ASSRLQGRETQY,TRBJ2-5,TRBV14
ASQGQGRYEQY,TRBJ2-7,TRBV28
SVAANYGYT,TRBJ1-2,TRBV29-1
ASSVAGVSGELF,TRBJ2-2,TRBV9
ASSLSPGQEGEKLF,TRBJ1-4,TRBV27
ASSQGSGAFEQY,TRBJ2-7,TRBV14
ASSQTFLSSYEQY,TRBJ2-7,TRBV5-1
ASSQVPLANEQF,TRBJ2-1,TRBV4-1
ASSQDGLAGGDETQY,TRBJ2-5,TRBV4-2
ASRDSADPIHEQY,TRBJ2-7,TRBV28
ASSAYYEQY,TRBJ2-7,TRBV7-8
ASSLPTSGSDTQY,TRBJ2-3,TRBV27
ASSAGLAGGLYEQY,TRBJ2-7,TRBV4-1
AWSEQLSGNTIY,TRBJ1-3,TRBV30
ASSQERLRGTVLETQY,TRBJ2-5,TRBV4-1
ASSPGQGAWGYT,TRBJ1-2,TRBV6-6
ANSGLAGGTDTQY,TRBJ2-3,TRBV7-9
SVTPGPVQY,TRBJ2-3,TRBV29-1
SVAHPAQGGYGYT,TRBJ1-2,TRBV29-1
ASRTGTEETQY,TRBJ2-5,TRBV6-1
ASSLFTSSPSPSYNEQF,TRBJ2-1,TRBV7-6
ASSPKGQSNYEQY,TRBJ2-7,TRBV7-9
ASSLVRGIYEQF,TRBJ2-1,TRBV7-8
ASSQGRLPGSGYGYT,TRBJ1-2,TRBV14
ASSQGPYEQY,TRBJ2-7,TRBV6-5
ASSDRDNTYEQY,TRBJ2-7,TRBV6-1
ASSFVTVRGDNEQF,TRBJ2-1,TRBV11-2
ASHRSYNEQF,TRBJ2-1,TRBV7-8
ASSLHPGSSYEQY,TRBJ2-7,TRBV28
ASGSGLDTEAF,TRBJ1-1,TRBV12-5
ASSTQGREGRDTQY,TRBJ2-3,TRBV9
ASSGGDWGRQQY,TRBJ2-7,TRBV5-4